The 15 T cell receptor beta chains given below trace back to one sample, sequenced in a study of Ad26.COV2.S vaccination and SARS-CoV-2 variants. Assay used: immunoSEQ multiplex PCR; TCRdb lists only in-frame clones, some missing. Of about 350,000 clones detected, about 88% appear once; the ten largest clones hold around 6.4%. Treatment here: about 20 received Ad26.COV2.S at low or high dose, single or two shots; several received placebo; per-sample allocation not given. Collection of samples fell on day 63 after the first vaccine or placebo injection. This material consisted of peripheral blood, taken in a trial of Ad26.COV2.S vaccine versus placebo. The receptors derive from a person aged 18-60 years who received the Ad26.COV2.S COVID-19 vaccine or a placebo.

This chain joins TRBV24-1 and TRBJ1-6; a weak D match, TRBD1 (5 bases). CDR1 is KGHDR and CDR2 is SFDVKD in the germline V gene. This CDR3 has 15 residues. Between the trimmed V and J ends, which lost 9 bases and 9 bases, there was a span of 20 bases. CDR3 amino acids: CATALTEGLTSPLHF. CDR3 DNA: TGTGCCACCGCCTTGACGGAGGGGCTAACTTCACCCCTCCACTTT.

The chain carries TRBV11-1 and TRBJ2-7, with D tentatively TRBD1 (6 bases). The CDR3 spans 15 residues. Trimming took 2 bases from V and 3 from J, leaving 14 bases between them. Looked up from germline, CDR1 is SGHAT and CDR2 is FQDESV (reference sequence). DNA for the CDR3: TGTGCCAGCAGCTTAACCAGGACAGTACTCTACGAGCAGTACTTC. It encodes CASSLTRTVLYEQYF.

The chain employs TRBV30 and TRBJ2-7, with 8 bases identical to TRBD1. CDR1 is GTSNPN and CDR2 is SVGIG in the germline V gene (reference sequence). The CDR3 extends over 13 amino acids. The V gene end was trimmed by 7 bases and the J gene end by 2 bases; junction bases not matched to a gene: 7. The CDR3 reads CASQGAPPYEQYF. The CDR3 DNA is TGTGCCTCGCAGGGGGCGCCTCCCTACGAGCAGTACTTC.

The V call is TRBV11-3, the J call TRBJ2-1; D might be TRBD2 (5 bases). The CDR3 contains 15 residues. V was pared by 1 base and J by 4 bases, with 11 bases between. Germline CDR1 reads SGHNT; CDR2 reads YENEEA. In DNA, the CDR3 is TGTGCCAGCAGCTTAGGAAAGGGCGGGTACAATGAGCAGTTCTTC. Its protein product is CASSLGKGGYNEQFF.

The V and J genes are TRBV5-4 and TRBJ1-2, with 7 bases lining up with TRBD1. CDR3 length equals 13 residues. Germline lookup yields CDR1 SGHNT and CDR2 YYREEE (reference sequence). The J segment lost 4 bases and the V segment lost 4 bases, leaving 4 bases of the junction unmatched. This chain's CDR3 is CASSAPGGYGYTF. CDR3 sequence (DNA): TGTGCCAGCAGCGCCCCAGGGGGCTATGGCTACACCTTC. Full variable domain (outside the CDR3, taken from reference TRBV5-4 and TRBJ1-2): ETGVTQSPTHLIKTRGQQVTLRCSSQSGHNTVSWYQQALGQGPQFIFQYYREEENGRGNFPPRFSGLQFPNYSSELNVNALELDDSALYLCASSAPGGYGYTFGSGTRLTVV.

The gene calls are TRBV12-3 or TRBV12-4 and TRBJ1-2; a possible D gene is TRBD1 (5 bases). V shed 7 bases and J shed 4 bases, with 10 bases lying between them. The CDR3 sequence is 12 residues long. CDR3 nucleotide sequence: TGTGCCAGCACCTTGGGGCTCTATGGCTACACCTTC. Its protein product is CASTLGLYGYTF.

The chain uses TRBV29-1 and TRBJ1-4; 10 bases are a match to TRBD1. V trimming: 6 bases; J trimming: 8 bases; junction bases outside the gene matches: 18. Germline lookup yields CDR1 SQVTM and CDR2 ANQGSEA. The CDR3 is 17 residues long. CDR3 in DNA: TGCAGCGTCACCCAGCGGGACAGGGGAAACTTTTACGAAAAACTGTTTTTT. This translates into CSVTQRDRGNFYEKLFF.

The V gene is TRBV7-3, the J gene TRBJ2-7, with 8 bases aligning to TRBD2. The CDR3 is 13 residues long. Germline CDR1 SGHTA, CDR2 FQGTGA. The V gene end was trimmed by 4 bases and the J gene end by 3 bases; junction bases not matched to a gene: 2. DNA for the CDR3: TGTGCCAGCAGCTCGGGACTAGTCTACGAGCAGTACTTC. It translates to CASSSGLVYEQYF.

CDR3 sequence: CASSIDILLRKETQYF. The CDR3 nucleotides are TGTGCCAGTAGTATAGATATTTTATTGAGGAAGGAGACCCAGTACTTC. This chain joins TRBV19 and TRBJ2-5, with D unresolved. The CDR3 contains 16 residues. Germline V gene lookup returns CDR1 LNHDA and CDR2 SQIVND (reference sequence). Trimming cost V 0 bases and J 5 bases, with 16 bases left between them.

The V and J genes are TRBV4-3 and TRBJ2-1, with D unresolved. The V end lost 1 base, the J end lost 0 bases, and 10 bases lay between the germline ends. Per germline, CDR1 LGHNA and CDR2 YSLEER. The CDR3 loop spans 16 amino acids. As DNA, the CDR3 is TGCGCCAGCAGCCAAGGAAGCCGGGCCTCCTACAATGAGCAGTTCTTC. This sequence encodes CASSQGSRASYNEQFF.

V and J are TRBV5-1 and TRBJ1-3; D is unresolved. This CDR3 comprises 15 residues. Germline assignment: CDR1 SGHRS and CDR2 YFSETQ. Trimming pared 3 bases from V and 2 bases from J, leaving 12 bases between. This CDR3 is CASSSEIIAGNTIYF. CDR3 sequence (DNA): TGCGCCAGCAGCTCTGAGATCATCGCTGGAAACACCATATATTTT.

The DNA for the CDR3 is TGTGCCAGCAGACGTGGACAGGGAGCCTACAATGAGCAGTTCTTC. It translates to CASRRGQGAYNEQFF. This chain connects TRBV7-2 to TRBJ2-1, with 8 bases lining up with TRBD1. The junction had 6 bases not matched to a gene; V was cut back by 6 bases and J by 2 bases. CDR3 length: 15 residues. Germline-derived CDR1 and CDR2 are SGHTA and FQGNSA.

V is TRBV7-3 and J is TRBJ2-3; D is unclear. The germline V gene encodes CDR1 SGHTA and CDR2 FQGTGA. The CDR3 extends over 13 amino acids. V dropped 4 bases and J dropped 0 bases, with 5 bases sitting between them. The CDR3 nucleotides read TGTGCCAGCAGCTCAAGTAGCACAGATACGCAGTATTTT. Amino acid sequence: CASSSSSTDTQYF. The full variable domain, rest sourced from reference TRBV7-3 and TRBJ2-3, is GAGVSQTPSNKVTEKGKYVELRCDPISGHTALYWYRQSLGQGPEFLIYFQGTGAADDSGLPNDRFFAVRPEGSVSTLKIQRTERGDSAVYLCASSSSSTDTQYFGPGTRLTVL.

This clone has only one observation. This chain links TRBV10-3 with TRBJ2-7; the D gene could be TRBD1 or TRBD2 (5 bases each). This CDR3 is built from 15 residues. Per the germline V gene, CDR1 is ENHRY and CDR2 is SYGVKD. V was cut by 8 bases and J by 2 bases, with 19 bases left in between. The CDR3 protein is CAIGDRPMGAYEQYF. CDR3 sequence (DNA): TGTGCCATCGGAGATAGGCCGATGGGGGCCTACGAGCAGTACTTC.

This chain connects TRBV9 to TRBJ1-1, with TRBD1 matching over 8 bases. This CDR3 has 19 amino acids. Trimming cost V 0 bases and J 4 bases; bases outside gene matches: 17. The germline CDR1 and CDR2 sequences are SGDLS and YYNGEE. The CDR3 loop is CASSVAPRQGASTGTEAFF. The CDR3, as DNA: TGTGCCAGCAGCGTAGCGCCTCGGCAGGGGGCATCCACAGGCACTGAAGCTTTCTTT.